The 19 T cell receptor beta chains below all came from one sample that was sequenced in a study of blood T cell repertoires in COVID-19. Assay used: immunoSEQ multiplex PCR; TCRdb lists only in-frame clones, some missing. The repertoire holds roughly 150,000 clones, roughly nine tenths seen once, with 2.5% to 3.5% in the top ten. The sequencing input was peripheral blood. The receptors shown here come from a man aged 55-75 years with acute or convalescent COVID-19.

This clone was seen only a few times. The CDR3 DNA reads as TGTGCCAGTGGGACAGGGGGTCTCTATGGCTACACCTTC. Its translation: CASGTGGLYGYTF. J is TRBJ1-2 and V is TRBV12-3 or TRBV12-4, with 11 bases that match TRBD1. V trimming: 9 bases; J trimming: 4 bases; junction bases outside the gene matches: 4. This CDR3 spans 13 amino acids.

At least ten counts were recorded for this clone. The chain combines TRBV9 with TRBJ1-1; D ambiguous. Trimming shortened V by 3 bases and J by 4 bases, and 10 bases separated the two germline ends. Per germline, CDR1 SGDLS and CDR2 YYNGEE. CDR3 length: 13 residues. The CDR3, as DNA: TGTGCCAGCAGCGACGGAGTTGGCACTGAAGCTTTCTTT. Protein: CASSDGVGTEAFF. Combining the CDR3 with reference TRBV9 and TRBJ1-1 gives the whole variable domain DSGVTQTPKHLITATGQRVTLRCSPRSGDLSVYWYQQSLDQGLQFLIQYYNGEERAKGNILERFSAQQFPDLHSELNLSSLELGDSALYFCASSDGVGTEAFFGQGTRLTVV.

V usage is TRBV7-2 and J usage is TRBJ2-7; D might be TRBD1 (5 bases). The V end lost 6 bases, the J end lost 3 bases, and 9 bases lay between the germline ends. Germline values: CDR1 SGHTA, CDR2 FQGNSA. CDR3 size: 12 residues. CDR3 region: CASSQDSYEQYF. The CDR3 nucleotides are TGTGCCAGCAGTCAAGACAGCTACGAGCAGTACTTC.

The chain joins TRBV2 to TRBJ1-5; maybe TRBD1 (5 bases). Germline V gene lookup returns CDR1 SNHLY and CDR2 FYNNEI. The CDR3 extends over 15 amino acids. Deletions cut 6 bases from V and 7 bases from J, with 19 bases between. CDR3 residues: CASRDQGRVGQPQHF. The DNA for the CDR3 is TGTGCCAGCAGGGATCAGGGAAGGGTTGGGCAGCCCCAGCATTTT.

The CDR3 is CATSSPGRGALVGEQFF. The CDR3 nucleotides read TGTGCCACCAGCTCGCCAGGGCGGGGGGCCCTGGTGGGTGAGCAGTTCTTC. The rearrangement joins TRBV24-1 to TRBJ2-1, with TRBD2 identical over 8 bases. The CDR3 length is 17 residues. Per germline, CDR1 KGHDR and CDR2 SFDVKD. The V gene end was trimmed by 7 bases and the J gene end by 9 bases; junction bases not matched to a gene: 19.

This chain links TRBV5-5 with TRBJ1-2; no clear D gene. This CDR3 region has 15 residues. Germline CDR1 reads SGHKS; CDR2 reads YYEKEE (reference sequence). V was pared by 0 bases and J by 1 base, with 10 bases between. The CDR3 loop reads CASSLVGRLNYGYTF. The CDR3 bases are TGTGCCAGCAGCTTGGTGGGGAGGCTTAACTATGGCTACACCTTC.

This chain uses TRBV29-1 with TRBJ2-5; D is perhaps TRBD1 (6 bases). V was trimmed by 1 base and J by 0 bases, leaving 18 bases between them. CDR3 length: 17 residues. The V gene's germline CDR1 is SQVTM and CDR2 ANQGSEA. For the CDR3, the DNA is TGCAGCGTTGAAGCGGCGGCAGGGGCATCGTACCAAGAGACCCAGTACTTC. This gives the protein CSVEAAAGASYQETQYF.

The CDR3 here is CASSLDSSLSYNSPLHF. The DNA of the CDR3 is TGTGCCAGCAGTTTGGACAGTTCCCTCTCCTATAATTCACCCCTCCACTTT. The V gene is TRBV27, the J gene TRBJ1-6, with D maybe TRBD1 (6 bases). With 3 bases removed from V and 0 bases from J, the gap between germline ends came to 12 bases. Germline CDR1 is MNHEY and CDR2 is SMNVEV (reference sequence). CDR3 size: 17 residues.

CDR3 in amino acids: CASSLADRGANEKLFF. In DNA, the CDR3 is TGTGCCAGCAGCTTAGCCGACAGGGGGGCTAATGAAAAACTGTTTTTT. This chain uses TRBV7-2 with TRBJ1-4; 9 bases align to TRBD1. V trimming: 0 bases; J trimming: 3 bases; junction bases outside the gene matches: 2. The CDR3 is made up of 16 amino acids. Germline lookup yields CDR1 SGHTA and CDR2 FQGNSA.

The V and J genes are TRBV18 and TRBJ2-3; D is possibly TRBD2 (6 bases). In germline, CDR1 is KGHSH, CDR2 LQKENI. The CDR3 is 16 residues long. Trimming took off 3 bases at V and 0 bases at J, with 13 bases between the two ends. This CDR3 reads CASSPVGGRSTDTQYF. CDR3 bases: TGTGCCAGCTCACCGGTTGGGGGGAGAAGCACAGATACGCAGTATTTT.

This chain joins TRBV7-9 and TRBJ2-7, with TRBD1 matching over 10 bases. This CDR3 spans 15 amino acids. Trimming took 5 bases from V and 5 from J; bases not matched to a gene: 9. The germline V gene has CDR1 SEHNR and CDR2 FQNEAQ (reference sequence). The CDR3 coding sequence is TGTGCCAGCAGCCCTAAGGGACAGGGGATAAACGAGCAGTACTTC. It codes for CASSPKGQGINEQYF.

This sequence joins TRBV10-3 and TRBJ1-1, with TRBD1 as a possible D gene (5 bases). Between the trimmed V and J ends, which lost 6 bases and 1 base, there was a span of 12 bases. The CDR3 is 14 amino acids. In germline, CDR1 is ENHRY, CDR2 SYGVKD. The CDR3 nucleotides are TGTGCCATCAGACTAATGGGGGGGAACACTGAAGCTTTCTTT. The encoded protein is CAIRLMGGNTEAFF.

V and J are TRBV6-5 and TRBJ1-2; D not resolved. The V end lost 7 bases, the J end lost 4 bases, and 10 bases lay between the germline ends. The CDR3 is 12 amino acids. Germline CDR1 MNHEY, CDR2 SVGAGI. The CDR3 DNA is TGTGCCAGCATGCGTCCGTCCTATGGCTACACCTTC. Amino acids: CASMRPSYGYTF.

The chain uses TRBV18 and TRBJ1-2; 9 nucleotides line up with TRBD1. The V and J ends lost 2 bases and 4 bases, in that order; junction bases with no gene match: 5. Germline V gene lookup returns CDR1 KGHSH and CDR2 LQKENI. The CDR3 contains 15 residues. CDR3 DNA sequence: TGTGCCAGCTCACCAACCGTGGACAGGGGCTATGGCTACACCTTC. It translates to CASSPTVDRGYGYTF. Full variable domain (missing parts from reference TRBV18 and TRBJ1-2): NAGVMQNPRHLVRRRGQEARLRCSPMKGHSHVYWYRQLPEEGLKFMVYLQKENIIDESGMPKERFSAEFPKEGPSILRIQQVVRGDSAAYFCASSPTVDRGYGYTFGSGTRLTVV.

The chain couples TRBV6-6 to TRBJ2-1, with D unclear. V lost 7 bases, J lost 8 bases, and 18 bases lay in between. The CDR3 loop spans 14 amino acids. Germline V gene data show CDR1 as MNHNY and CDR2 as SVGAGI (reference sequence). In nucleotides, the CDR3 is TGTGCCAGCACTCACCTCGACTCCTCCTATGAGCAGTTCTTC. Its translation is CASTHLDSSYEQFF.

This sequence joins TRBV7-8 and TRBJ2-5, with 7 bases matching TRBD2. The CDR3 is 14 residues long. CDR1 is SGHVS and CDR2 is FQNEAQ in the germline V gene. V lost 6 bases, J lost 7 bases, and 11 bases stayed unmatched. The CDR3 reads CASRPTGTTGTQYF. The DNA of the CDR3 is TGTGCCAGCAGGCCTACCGGGACTACGGGGACCCAGTACTTC. Variable domain in full (rest from reference TRBV7-8 and TRBJ2-5): GAGVSQSPRYKVAKRGQDVALRCDPISGHVSLFWYQQALGQGPEFLTYFQNEAQLDKSGLPSDRFFAERPEGSVSTLKIQRTQQEDSAVYLCASRPTGTTGTQYFGPGTRLLVL.

The chain employs TRBV24-1 and TRBJ2-1; D perhaps matches TRBD1 (5 bases). Trimming left V 1 base short and J 0 bases short, with 9 bases between. CDR1 and CDR2 from the germline V gene are KGHDR and SFDVKD. This CDR3 region has 16 residues. CDR3 residues: CATSDFGQGSYNEQFF. CDR3 bases: TGTGCCACCAGTGATTTCGGTCAGGGCTCCTACAATGAGCAGTTCTTC.

The V and J genes are TRBV5-1 and TRBJ1-1; 8 nucleotides agree with TRBD1. The V segment lost 0 bases and the J segment 4 bases; nucleotides outside the gene matches: 5. The CDR3 runs to 15 residues. The germline gives CDR1 SGHRS, CDR2 YFSETQ. The CDR3 sequence: CASSLGGTGLTEAFF. CDR3 bases: TGCGCCAGCAGCTTGGGCGGGACAGGCCTCACTGAAGCTTTCTTT. The full variable domain, its missing parts supplied by reference TRBV5-1 and TRBJ1-1, is KAGVTQTPRYLIKTRGQQVTLSCSPISGHRSVSWYQQTPGQGLQFLFEYFSETQRNKGNFPGRFSGRQFSNSRSEMNVSTLELGDSALYLCASSLGGTGLTEAFFGQGTRLTVV.

Note on this clone: Different DNA sequences within this sample yield the same CDR3. This chain links TRBV30 with TRBJ2-1; maybe TRBD1 (7 bases). The CDR3 is 16 amino acids. Trimming removed 0 bases at V and 4 bases at J, with 16 bases between. Germline CDR1 reads GTSNPN; CDR2 reads SVGIG (reference sequence). CDR3 DNA sequence: TGTGCCTGGAGTGTAAGGGGGCGGGGAGCATACAATGAGCAGTTCTTC. It specifies CAWSVRGRGAYNEQFF.